These 2 T cell receptor beta chains were sequenced from one sample in a study of OX40 agonist ivuxolimab in advanced cancers. Method: immunoSEQ multiplex PCR; TCRdb's copy keeps in-frame clones and lacks some. The sample shows 71,000 or so clones, about nine tenths of them seen only once. The specimen comprised CD4+ or CD8+ T cells sorted from blood, sampled in a trial of the OX40 agonist ivuxolimab. These receptor sequences come from an adult with an advanced solid tumor such as melanoma, head and neck, liver or kidney cancer.

The chain joins TRBV9 to TRBJ2-7; TRBD2 agrees at 7 bases. Looked up from germline, CDR1 is SGDLS and CDR2 is YYNGEE. Trimming cost V 3 bases and J 2 bases; bases outside gene matches: 14. The CDR3 loop spans 17 amino acids. The CDR3 is CASSADLGGGSPYEQYF. The CDR3 DNA sequence: TGTGCCAGCAGCGCAGATCTGGGGGGGGGTTCCCCCTACGAGCAGTACTTC.

V and J are TRBV6-4 and TRBJ2-1, with 10 positions matching TRBD2. Germline CDR1 MRHNA, CDR2 SNTAGT. V lost 2 bases, J lost 4 bases, and 2 bases stayed unmatched. CDR3 size: 15 residues. CDR3 protein: CASSDEAGGYNEQFF. CDR3 nucleotides: TGTGCCAGCAGTGACGAAGCGGGAGGGTACAATGAGCAGTTCTTC.